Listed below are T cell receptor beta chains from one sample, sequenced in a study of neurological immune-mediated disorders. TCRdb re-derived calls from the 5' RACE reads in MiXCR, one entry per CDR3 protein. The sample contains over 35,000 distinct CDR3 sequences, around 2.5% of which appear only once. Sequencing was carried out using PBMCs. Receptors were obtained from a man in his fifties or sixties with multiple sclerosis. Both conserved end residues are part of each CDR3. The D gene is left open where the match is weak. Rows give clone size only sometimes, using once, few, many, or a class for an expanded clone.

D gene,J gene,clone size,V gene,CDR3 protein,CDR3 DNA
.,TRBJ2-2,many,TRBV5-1,CASSTESDTGELFF,TGCGCCAGCTCGACCGAGTCAGACACCGGGGAGCTGTTTTTT
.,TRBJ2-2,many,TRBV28,CASIPGSFPNTGELFF,TGTGCCAGCATCCCGGGGAGTTTCCCTAACACCGGGGAGCTGTTTTTT
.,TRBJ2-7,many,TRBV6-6,CASSYSSGLTYEQYF,TGTGCCAGCAGTTACTCTTCAGGCCTAACCTACGAGCAGTACTTC
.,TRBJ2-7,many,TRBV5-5,CASSSSTGHHEQYF,TGTGCCAGCAGCTCATCCACGGGGCACCACGAGCAGTACTTC
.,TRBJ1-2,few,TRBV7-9,CASSLGESFYGYTF,TGTGCCAGCAGCTTAGGGGAAAGCTTCTATGGCTACACCTTC
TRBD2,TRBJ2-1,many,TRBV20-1,CSVATSKTYNEQFF,TGCAGTGTCGCGACTAGCAAGACCTACAATGAGCAGTTCTTC
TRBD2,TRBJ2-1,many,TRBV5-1,CASSASSGAAVDEQFF,TGCGCCAGCAGCGCCAGCAGCGGGGCGGCTGTGGATGAGCAGTTCTTC
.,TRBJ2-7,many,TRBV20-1,CSAIDSYEQYF,TGCAGTGCTATTGACAGTTACGAGCAGTACTTC
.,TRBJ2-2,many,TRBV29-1,CSVERRGPGELFF,TGCAGCGTTGAAAGGAGGGGGCCCGGGGAGCTGTTTTTT
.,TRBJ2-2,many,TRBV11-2,CRTRRNTGELFF,TGTAGGACCAGGAGGAACACCGGGGAGCTGTTTTTT
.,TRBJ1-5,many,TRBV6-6,CASRLSGPQHF,TGTGCCAGCAGACTCTCGGGGCCCCAGCATTTT
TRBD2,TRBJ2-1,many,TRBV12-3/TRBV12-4,CASSLQGLADLNEQFF,TGTGCCAGCAGTCTCCAAGGACTAGCGGATCTGAATGAGCAGTTCTTC
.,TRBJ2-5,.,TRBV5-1,CASSLALGGQKTQYF,TGCGCCAGCAGCTTGGCCCTAGGGGGGCAAAAGACCCAGTACTTC
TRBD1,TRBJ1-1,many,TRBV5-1,CASRQGVKNTEAFF,TGCGCCAGCCGACAGGGGGTGAAGAACACTGAAGCTTTCTTT
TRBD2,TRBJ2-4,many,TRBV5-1,CASSFVRGGRNIQYF,TGCGCCAGCAGCTTTGTAAGGGGAGGGCGGAACATTCAGTACTTC
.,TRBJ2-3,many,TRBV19,CASSIRPGSSTDTQYF,TGTGCCAGTAGTATACGGCCGGGGTCAAGCACAGATACGCAGTATTTT
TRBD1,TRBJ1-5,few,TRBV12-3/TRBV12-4,CASGQGSHQPQNF,TGTGCCAGCGGACAGGGATCGCATCAGCCCCAGAATTTT
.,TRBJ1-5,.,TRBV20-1,CSASGVAQHF,TGCAGTGCAAGCGGGGTAGCCCAGCATTTT
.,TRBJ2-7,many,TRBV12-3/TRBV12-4,CASSFGGASYEQYF,TGTGCCAGCAGTTTTGGAGGCGCCTCCTACGAGCAGTACTTC
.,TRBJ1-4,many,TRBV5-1,CASSYVPGPGSEKLFF,TGCGCCAGCAGCTACGTTCCGGGGCCGGGGAGTGAAAAACTGTTTTTT
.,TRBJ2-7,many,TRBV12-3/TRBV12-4,CASSYLEREQYF,TGTGCCAGCAGTTACCTAGAGCGCGAGCAGTACTTC
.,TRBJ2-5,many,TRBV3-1,CASSQGLEYPQETQYF,TGTGCCAGCAGCCAAGGACTAGAATACCCCCAAGAGACCCAGTACTTC
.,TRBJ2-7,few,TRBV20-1,CSARVTGAGEQYF,TGCAGTGCTAGAGTCACCGGGGCGGGGGAGCAGTACTTC
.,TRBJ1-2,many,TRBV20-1,CSARATGGYYGYTF,TGCAGTGCTAGAGCCACGGGGGGGTACTATGGCTACACCTTC
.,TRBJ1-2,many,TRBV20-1,CSARDWGLGGYTF,TGCAGTGCTAGAGATTGGGGGCTTGGGGGCTACACCTTC
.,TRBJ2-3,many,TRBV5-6,CASSFRTGALTDTQYF,TGTGCCAGCAGCTTCCGAACGGGGGCCCTCACAGATACGCAGTATTTT
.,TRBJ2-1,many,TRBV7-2,CASSLPAYGAINEQFF,TGTGCCAGCAGCCTCCCCGCGTACGGGGCGATCAATGAGCAGTTCTTC
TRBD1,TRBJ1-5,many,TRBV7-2,CASSFSGQISNQPQHF,TGTGCCAGCAGCTTCTCGGGACAGATTAGCAATCAGCCCCAGCATTTT
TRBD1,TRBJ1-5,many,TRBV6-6,CASSLGQGDQPQHF,TGTGCCAGCAGCCTGGGACAGGGGGATCAGCCCCAGCATTTT
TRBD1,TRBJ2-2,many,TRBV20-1,CSARAGGVNTGELFF,TGCAGTGCTCGGGCAGGGGGAGTCAACACCGGGGAGCTGTTTTTT
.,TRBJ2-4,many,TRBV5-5,CASSLVGSLAKNIQYF,TGTGCCAGCAGCTTGGTGGGGAGCTTAGCCAAAAACATTCAGTACTTC